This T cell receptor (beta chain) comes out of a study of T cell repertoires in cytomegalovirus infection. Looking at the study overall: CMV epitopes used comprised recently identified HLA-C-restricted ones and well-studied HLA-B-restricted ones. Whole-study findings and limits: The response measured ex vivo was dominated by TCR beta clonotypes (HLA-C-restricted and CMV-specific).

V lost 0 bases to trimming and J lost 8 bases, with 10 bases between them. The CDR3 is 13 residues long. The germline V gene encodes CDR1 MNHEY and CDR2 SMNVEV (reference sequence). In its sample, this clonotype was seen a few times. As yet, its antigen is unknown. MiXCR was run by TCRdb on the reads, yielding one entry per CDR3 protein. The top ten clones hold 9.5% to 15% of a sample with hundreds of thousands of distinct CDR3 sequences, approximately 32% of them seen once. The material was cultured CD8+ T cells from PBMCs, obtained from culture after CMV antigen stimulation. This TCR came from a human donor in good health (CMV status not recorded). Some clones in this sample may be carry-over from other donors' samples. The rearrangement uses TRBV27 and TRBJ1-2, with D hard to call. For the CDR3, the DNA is TGTGCCAGCAGTTTATCGGCTGGGAACGGCTACACCTTC. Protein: CASSLSAGNGYTF.